This T cell receptor (beta chain) was documented in a study of blood T cells in healthy people across ages. General observations from the study: With age, beta diversity per million T cells declined roughly linearly, significantly by roughly 40.

Primed by a sample-barcoded 5' primer and a J-beta primer mix, a second PCR proceeded for 7 to 11 cycles. The authors tagged each cDNA molecule using a template-switch adaptor with 12 random nucleotides. TCRdb independently ran MiXCR on the 5' RACE reads; one entry per CDR3 protein. Of just over 1 million distinct CDR3 sequences listed, 45% are singletons. Notes on this clonotype: The antigen is unknown.

All donors came from Russia, were Caucasian and healthy, and spanned ages about 6 to 100. Investigators took around 11 milliliters of peripheral blood from every donor. CDR3 length equals 14 residues. The ends were cut back, 0 bases at V and 4 bases at J, with 10 bases in the middle. Germline lookup yields CDR1 SGDLS and CDR2 YYNGEE. This sequence was found in a woman aged 55-75 years in good health. The specimen sequenced was blood. J is TRBJ1-1 and V is TRBV9; D is undetermined. The CDR3 bases are TGTGCCAGCAGCGTAGGGCAGAGGCGCACTGAAGCTTTCTTT. As protein: CASSVGQRRTEAFF.